The 21 T cell receptor beta chains listed next were all sequenced from one sample in a study of blood T cell repertoires in COVID-19. The data were produced by immunoSEQ multiplex PCR, yet TCRdb's version contains in-frame clones alone and is incomplete. The data contain approximately 78,000 clones, 80% to 95% of them singletons. Sequencing input: peripheral blood. These receptors all come from a middle-aged man with COVID-19, enrolled during active disease.

This rearrangement joins TRBV29-1 to TRBJ1-2; no clear D. The germline V gene has CDR1 SQVTM and CDR2 ANQGSEA. The CDR3 loop spans 12 amino acids. Trimming stripped 3 bases from V and 3 bases from J, with 8 bases between. For the CDR3, the DNA is TGCAGCGTTGATCAGAGGGACTATGGCTACACCTTC. Protein sequence: CSVDQRDYGYTF.

The chain's CDR3 is CASRGGISGNTIYF. CDR3 sequence (DNA): TGCGCCAGCAGAGGAGGGATCTCTGGAAACACCATATATTTT. This chain links TRBV5-1 with TRBJ1-3; D not resolved. In germline, CDR1 is SGHRS, CDR2 YFSETQ. V lost 5 bases and J lost 0, with 9 bases in between. The CDR3 has 14 amino acids.

V and J are TRBV5-1 and TRBJ1-3; possibly TRBD1 for D (5 bases). The V and J ends lost 1 base and 8 bases respectively, with 10 bases between them. The CDR3 runs 13 residues. From germline, CDR1 is SGHRS and CDR2 YFSETQ. The CDR3 bases are TGCGCCAGCAGCTTGCAGGGCTCCGACACCATATATTTT. It codes for CASSLQGSDTIYF.

The gene calls are TRBV5-5 and TRBJ2-3; D is ambiguous. Trimming took off 4 bases at V and 1 base at J, with 7 bases between the two ends. This CDR3 region has 13 residues. Germline CDR1 is SGHKS and CDR2 is YYEKEE (reference sequence). This chain's CDR3 is CASSLEGTDTQYF. The CDR3 DNA is TGTGCCAGCAGCCTTGAGGGCACAGATACGCAGTATTTT.

This sequence joins TRBV9 and TRBJ1-1; D is perhaps TRBD1 (6 bases). CDR3 length: 15 amino acids. Germline V gene data show CDR1 as SGDLS and CDR2 as YYNGEE. The germline V and J ends were trimmed by 4 bases and 0 bases, with 13 bases remaining between them. CDR3 bases: TGTGCCAGCAGCCCCCAACAGGGAGTGAACACTGAAGCTTTCTTT. Protein sequence: CASSPQQGVNTEAFF.

The chain is built from TRBV7-9 and TRBJ1-1; D gene uncertain. Deletions cut 1 base from V and 1 base from J, with 4 bases between. The CDR3 loop spans 13 amino acids. The germline V gene encodes CDR1 SEHNR and CDR2 FQNEAQ (reference sequence). CDR3 bases: TGTGCCAGCAGCTTAGGCAGGAACACTGAAGCTTTCTTT. This sequence encodes CASSLGRNTEAFF. Based on the CDR3 plus reference TRBV7-9 and TRBJ1-1, the full variable domain is DTGVSQNPRHKITKRGQNVTFRCDPISEHNRLYWYRQTLGQGPEFLTYFQNEAQLEKSRLLSDRFSAERPKGSFSTLEIQRTEQGDSAMYLCASSLGRNTEAFFGQGTRLTVV.

This clone has more than one count but fewer than ten. The chain combines TRBV7-2 with TRBJ2-6, with 8 bases fitting TRBD1. Trimming took 3 bases from V and 3 from J; bases not matched to a gene: 1. The CDR3 length is 15 residues. Germline lookup yields CDR1 SGHTA and CDR2 FQGNSA. The CDR3: CASSFGQGGANVLTF. DNA of the CDR3: TGTGCCAGCAGCTTCGGACAGGGTGGGGCCAACGTCCTGACTTTC.

The chain is built from TRBV21-1 and TRBJ2-1; the table's D call, TRBD2, was not checked against the DNA. TRBV21-1 is a known pseudogene. The CDR3 is 19 amino acids. CDR3 residues: CASSKVRRAGVKSYNEQFF. For the CDR3, the DNA is TGTGCCAGCAGCAAAGTTAGGCGAGCGGGAGTAAAGTCCTACAATGAGCAGTTCTTC.

The chain recombines TRBV19 with TRBJ2-1; D unresolved. CDR3 size: 15 residues. Germline V gene data show CDR1 as LNHDA and CDR2 as SQIVND (reference sequence). Trimming removed 5 bases from V and 4 bases from J, with 15 bases in between. The CDR3 loop reads CASSVDSALYNEQFF. CDR3 nucleotides: TGTGCCAGTAGTGTTGACTCTGCTCTTTACAATGAGCAGTTCTTC.

The rearrangement links TRBV5-8 to TRBJ1-1, with 11 bases aligning to TRBD1. In germline, CDR1 is SGHTS, CDR2 YDEGEE. With 3 bases clipped from V and 5 bases from J, the junction kept 0 bases outside the gene matches. The CDR3 loop spans 13 amino acids. The CDR3 spells CASSWDRGTEAFF. CDR3 DNA sequence: TGTGCCAGCAGCTGGGACAGGGGGACTGAAGCTTTCTTT.

The gene calls are TRBV3-1 (or the pseudogene TRBV3-2) and TRBJ2-3; no clear D gene. Germline V gives CDR1 LGHDT, CDR2 YNNKEL (reference sequence). The CDR3 is 18 amino acids. Trimming cost V 0 bases and J 3 bases, with 19 bases left between them. This CDR3 is CASSQDPIQQIRTDTQYF. CDR3 sequence (DNA): TGTGCCAGCAGCCAAGATCCTATCCAGCAAATCAGGACAGATACGCAGTATTTT.

V usage is TRBV11-2 and J usage is TRBJ2-7, with D unresolved. V was trimmed by 1 base and J by 6 bases, leaving 13 bases between them. This CDR3 region has 14 residues. The germline V gene has CDR1 SGHAT and CDR2 FQNNGV. The CDR3 nucleotides are TGTGCCAGCAGCTTAGGCGGTACCCTGGTCGAGCAGTACTTC. This codes for CASSLGGTLVEQYF. Complete variable domain (other parts from reference TRBV11-2 and TRBJ2-7): EAGVAQSPRYKIIEKRQSVAFWCNPISGHATLYWYQQILGQGPKLLIQFQNNGVVDDSQLPKDRFSAERLKGVDSTLKIQPAKLEDSAVYLCASSLGGTLVEQYFGPGTRLTVT.

The chain employs TRBV4-2 and TRBJ1-5; 8 nucleotides align to TRBD1. The V gene's germline CDR1 is LGHNA and CDR2 YNFKEQ. The J segment lost 2 bases and the V segment lost 1 base, leaving 4 bases of the junction unmatched. The CDR3 spans 16 residues. This CDR3 is CASSQGTGQGNQPQHF. In DNA, the CDR3 is TGTGCCAGCAGCCAAGGGACGGGACAGGGCAATCAGCCCCAGCATTTT.

Points on this clone: The sample holds other DNA sequences that translate to the same CDR3. The V call is TRBV27, the J call TRBJ1-6; the match to TRBD1 covers 7 bases. The CDR3 totals 13 residues. Germline CDR1 and CDR2: MNHEY and SMNVEV (reference sequence). Losses at the gene ends were 4 bases for V and 7 bases for J; bases not matched to a gene: 1. The CDR3 DNA follows: TGTGCCAGCAGTTACAGGGGCAATTCACCCCTCCACTTT. Its translation: CASSYRGNSPLHF.

The chain uses TRBV6-2 or TRBV6-3 and TRBJ1-1, with 7 bases that match TRBD1. Germline V CDR1 and CDR2: MNHEY, SVGEGT. V trimming: 5 bases; J trimming: 5 bases; junction bases outside the gene matches: 8. The CDR3 sequence is 14 residues long. Written as DNA, the CDR3 is TGTGCCAGCAGTGGGCCGCAGGGGGGAACTGAAGCTTTCTTT. The encoded protein is CASSGPQGGTEAFF.

The genes are TRBV6-6 and TRBJ1-6; TRBD1 matches 9 bases. V trimming: 2 bases; J trimming: 8 bases; junction bases outside the gene matches: 1. Germline V lookup: CDR1 MNHNY, CDR2 SVGAGI (reference sequence). This CDR3 is built from 14 residues. CDR3 residues: CASSYRDRDSPLHF. As DNA, the CDR3 is TGTGCCAGCAGTTACAGGGACAGGGATTCACCCCTCCACTTT.

The gene calls are TRBV6-2 or TRBV6-3 and TRBJ2-7; possibly TRBD1 for D (6 bases). V was cut by 5 bases and J by 5 bases, with 10 bases left in between. This CDR3 has 12 amino acids. CDR1 and CDR2 from the germline V gene are MNHEY and SVGEGT. The CDR3 nucleotides are TGTGCCAGCAGTCAGGGGTTCAACGAGCAGTACTTC. Its protein product is CASSQGFNEQYF.

The V gene is TRBV19, the J gene TRBJ1-2; weak D call: TRBD1 (6 bases). CDR3 length: 14 residues. Germline assignment: CDR1 LNHDA and CDR2 SQIVND (reference sequence). Trimming cost V 5 bases and J 6 bases, with 16 bases left between them. The DNA of the CDR3 is TGTGCCAGTAGTGATACACAGGGTCTGGATGGCTACACCTTC. This sequence encodes CASSDTQGLDGYTF.

The V and J genes are TRBV19 and TRBJ1-5; 10 bases align to TRBD1. CDR3 length: 16 amino acids. V shed 3 bases and J 1 base; nucleotides not matched to a gene: 3. Germline-derived CDR1 and CDR2 are LNHDA and SQIVND (reference sequence). CDR3 DNA sequence: TGTGCCAGTAGTATCTCGGGACAGGGGAGCAATCAGCCCCAGCATTTT. Translation gives CASSISGQGSNQPQHF.

This clone occurred a few times. This chain connects TRBV5-1 to TRBJ1-1, with 8 bases matching TRBD1. V was pared by 0 bases and J by 5 bases, with 3 bases of the junction left unmatched. CDR1 is SGHRS and CDR2 is YFSETQ in the germline V gene. The length of the CDR3 is 14 residues. The CDR3, as DNA: TGCGCCAGCAGCTTGGGGACAGGGCGGACTGAAGCTTTCTTT. Protein sequence: CASSLGTGRTEAFF.

The V and J genes are TRBV5-1 and TRBJ2-2; TRBD2 aligns across 8 bases. With 6 bases clipped from V and 4 bases from J, the junction kept 5 bases outside the gene matches. CDR3 length: 14 residues. From germline, CDR1 is SGHRS and CDR2 YFSETQ. The CDR3 here is CASMELAATGELFF. CDR3 coding DNA: TGCGCCAGCATGGAACTAGCGGCCACCGGGGAGCTGTTTTTT.